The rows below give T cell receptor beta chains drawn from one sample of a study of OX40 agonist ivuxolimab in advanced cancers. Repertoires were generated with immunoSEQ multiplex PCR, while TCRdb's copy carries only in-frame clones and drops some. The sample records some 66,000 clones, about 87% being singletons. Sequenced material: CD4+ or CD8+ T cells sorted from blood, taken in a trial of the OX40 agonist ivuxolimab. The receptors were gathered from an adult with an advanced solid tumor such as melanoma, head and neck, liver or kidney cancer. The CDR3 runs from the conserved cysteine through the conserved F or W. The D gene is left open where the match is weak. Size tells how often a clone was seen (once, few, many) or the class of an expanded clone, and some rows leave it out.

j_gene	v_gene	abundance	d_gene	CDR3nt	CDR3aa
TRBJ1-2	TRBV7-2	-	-	TGTGCCAGCAGCTTCACTATGGGGGCGGGTGGCTACACCTTC	CASSFTMGAGGYTF
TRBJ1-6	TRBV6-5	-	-	TGTGCCAGCAGTGGGCAGGGAGATAATTCACCCCTCCACTTT	CASSGQGDNSPLHF
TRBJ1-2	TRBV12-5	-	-	TGTGCTAGTGGTCAGGACGTCTATGGCTACACCTTC	CASGQDVYGYTF
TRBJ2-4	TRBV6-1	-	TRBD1	TGTGCCAGCAGTGAAGCGACAGGGGAAAACATTCAGTACTTC	CASSEATGENIQYF
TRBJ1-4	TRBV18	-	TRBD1	TGTGCCAGCTCACCACCGGGACAGGGACCAAATGAAAAACTGTTTTTT	CASSPPGQGPNEKLFF
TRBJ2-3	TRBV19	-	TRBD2	TGTGCCAGTAGTGTGCGGGGGGATGCAGATACGCAGTATTTT	CASSVRGDADTQYF
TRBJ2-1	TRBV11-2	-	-	TGTGCCAGCAGCTCAGGGGCCTTCTACAATGAGCAGTTCTTC	CASSSGAFYNEQFF
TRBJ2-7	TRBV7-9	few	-	TGTGCCAGCAGCTTAACTCTCGGGTCCTACGAGCAGTACTTC	CASSLTLGSYEQYF
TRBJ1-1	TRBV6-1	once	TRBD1	TGTGCCAGCAGTGAAGTCGGGACAGGAGTGACTGAAGCTTTCTTT	CASSEVGTGVTEAFF
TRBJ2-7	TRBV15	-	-	TGTGCCACCAGCAGAGAGCAGGGTTTCTACGAGCAGTACTTC	CATSREQGFYEQYF
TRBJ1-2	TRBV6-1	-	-	TGTGCCAGCAGTGCCCAGGGAAGAAGTAACTATGGCTACACCTTC	CASSAQGRSNYGYTF
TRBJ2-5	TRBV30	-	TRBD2	TGTGCCTGGCGGGGCGGGGGGGATGAGACCCAGTACTTC	CAWRGGGDETQYF
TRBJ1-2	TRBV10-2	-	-	TGCGCCAGCACCAAGGGGGGGGGAGGTGGCTACACCTTC	CASTKGGGGGYTF
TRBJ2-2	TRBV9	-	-	TGTGCCAGCAGCAAGTTCGGGGGGGAGCTGTTTTTT	CASSKFGGELFF
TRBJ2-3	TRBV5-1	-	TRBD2	TGCGCCAGCAGCTCACGAGCGGGGGGGAGCACAGATACGCAGTATTTT	CASSSRAGGSTDTQYF